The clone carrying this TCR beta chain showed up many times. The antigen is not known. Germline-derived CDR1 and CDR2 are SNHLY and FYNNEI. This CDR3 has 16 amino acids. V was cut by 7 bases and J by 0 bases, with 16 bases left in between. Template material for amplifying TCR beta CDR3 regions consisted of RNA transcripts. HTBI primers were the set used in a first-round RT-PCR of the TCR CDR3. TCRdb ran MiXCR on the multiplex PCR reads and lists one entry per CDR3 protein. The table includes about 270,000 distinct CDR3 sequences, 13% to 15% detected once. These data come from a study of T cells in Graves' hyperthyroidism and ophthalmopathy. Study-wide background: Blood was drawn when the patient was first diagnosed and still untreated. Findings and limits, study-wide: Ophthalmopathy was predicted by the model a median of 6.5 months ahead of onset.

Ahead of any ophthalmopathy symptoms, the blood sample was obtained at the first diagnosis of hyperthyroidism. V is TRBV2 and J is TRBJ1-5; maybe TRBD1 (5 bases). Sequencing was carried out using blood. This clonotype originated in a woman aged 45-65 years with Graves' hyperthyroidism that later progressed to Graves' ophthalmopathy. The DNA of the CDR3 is TGTGCCAGCACGGGACTCCCCGGTTCTAGCAATCAGCCCCAGCATTTT. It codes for CASTGLPGSSNQPQHF.